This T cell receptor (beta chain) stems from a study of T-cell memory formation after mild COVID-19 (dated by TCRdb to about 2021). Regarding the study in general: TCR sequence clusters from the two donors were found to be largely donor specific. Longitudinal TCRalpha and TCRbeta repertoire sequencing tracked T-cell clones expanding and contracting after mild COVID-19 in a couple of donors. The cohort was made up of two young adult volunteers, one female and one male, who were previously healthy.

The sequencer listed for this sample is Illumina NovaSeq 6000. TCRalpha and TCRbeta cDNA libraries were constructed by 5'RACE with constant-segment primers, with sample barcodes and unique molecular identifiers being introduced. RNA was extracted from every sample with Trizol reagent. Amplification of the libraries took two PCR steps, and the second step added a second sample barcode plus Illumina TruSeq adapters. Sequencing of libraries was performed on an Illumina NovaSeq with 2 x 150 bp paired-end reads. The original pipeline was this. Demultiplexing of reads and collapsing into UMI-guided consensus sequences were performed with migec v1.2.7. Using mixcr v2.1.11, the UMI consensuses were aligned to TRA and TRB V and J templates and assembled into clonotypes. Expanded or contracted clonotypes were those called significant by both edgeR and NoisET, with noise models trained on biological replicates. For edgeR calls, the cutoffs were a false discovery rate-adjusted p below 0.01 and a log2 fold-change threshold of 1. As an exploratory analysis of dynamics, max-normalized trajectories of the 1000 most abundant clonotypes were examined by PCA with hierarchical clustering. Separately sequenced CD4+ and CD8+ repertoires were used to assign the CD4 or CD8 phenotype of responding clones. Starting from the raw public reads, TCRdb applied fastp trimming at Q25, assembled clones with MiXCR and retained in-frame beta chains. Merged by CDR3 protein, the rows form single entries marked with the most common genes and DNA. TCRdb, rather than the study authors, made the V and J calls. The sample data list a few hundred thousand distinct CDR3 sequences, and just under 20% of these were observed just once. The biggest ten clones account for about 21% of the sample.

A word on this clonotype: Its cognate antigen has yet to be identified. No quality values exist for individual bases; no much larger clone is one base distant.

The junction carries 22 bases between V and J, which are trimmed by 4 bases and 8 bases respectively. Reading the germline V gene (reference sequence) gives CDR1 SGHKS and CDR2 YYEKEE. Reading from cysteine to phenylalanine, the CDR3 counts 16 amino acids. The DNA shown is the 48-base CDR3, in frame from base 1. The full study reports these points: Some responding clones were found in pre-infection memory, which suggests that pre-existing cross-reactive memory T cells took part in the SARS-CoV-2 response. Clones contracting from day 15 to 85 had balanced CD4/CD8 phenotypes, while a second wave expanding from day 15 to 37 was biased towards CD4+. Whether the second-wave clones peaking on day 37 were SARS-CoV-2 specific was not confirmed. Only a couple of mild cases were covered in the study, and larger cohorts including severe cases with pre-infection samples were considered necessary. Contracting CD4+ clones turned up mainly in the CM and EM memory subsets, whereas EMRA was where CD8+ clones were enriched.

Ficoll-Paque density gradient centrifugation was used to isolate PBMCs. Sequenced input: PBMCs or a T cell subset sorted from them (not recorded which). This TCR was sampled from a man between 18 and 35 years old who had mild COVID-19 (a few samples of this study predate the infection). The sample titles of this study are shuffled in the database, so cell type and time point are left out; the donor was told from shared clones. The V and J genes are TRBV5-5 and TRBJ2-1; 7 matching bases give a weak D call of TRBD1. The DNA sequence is TGTGCCAGCAGCCGGGCGGGCGGAGGGGGCCAGTATGAGCAGTTCTTC. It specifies CASSRAGGGGQYEQFF.